The source of this T cell receptor (beta chain) is a study of neurological immune-mediated disorders. The cDNA was generated by 5'RACE with 10-nucleotide random UMIs. One entry per CDR3 protein, called by TCRdb with MiXCR from the 5' RACE reads. The table includes about 74,000 distinct CDR3 sequences, 5.2% detected once. Germline V gives CDR1 SGHVS, CDR2 FQNEAQ. This CDR3 has 20 amino acids. Trimming cost V 1 base and J 4 bases; bases outside gene matches: 13. With respect to this clonotype: Its antigen is as yet unknown.

Whole-study results and caveats: The absence of any CDR3 amino acid sequence shared by expanded clones across subjects suggests that repertoires were private in all groups.

The rearrangement joins TRBV7-8 to TRBJ2-3; 14 bases line up with TRBD2. This sequence originates from a man aged 18-30 years with multiple sclerosis. The sequenced material came from PBMCs. This CDR3 reads CASSLGRLAGGMTGADTQYF. The DNA of the CDR3 is TGTGCCAGCAGCTTAGGTCGACTAGCGGGAGGGATGACGGGGGCAGATACGCAGTATTTT. Full variable domain (remainder filled in from reference TRBV7-8 and TRBJ2-3): GAGVSQSPRYKVAKRGQDVALRCDPISGHVSLFWYQQALGQGPEFLTYFQNEAQLDKSGLPSDRFFAERPEGSVSTLKIQRTQQEDSAVYLCASSLGRLAGGMTGADTQYFGPGTRLTVL.